This entry lists 19 T cell receptor beta chains sequenced from one sample in a study of blood T cell repertoires in COVID-19. This table comes from immunoSEQ multiplex PCR, and its TCRdb copy is limited to in-frame clones, with some not included. The repertoire holds approximately 300,000 clones, with almost 90% as singletons. What was sequenced was PBMCs or T cells enriched from blood (not recorded which). These receptors were obtained from a woman between 18 and 29 years old with acute COVID-19.

This rearrangement joins TRBV30 to TRBJ1-5; D is unclear. V was cut by 3 bases and J by 9 bases, with 21 bases left in between. CDR3 size: 15 residues. Per germline, CDR1 GTSNPN and CDR2 SVGIG (reference sequence). The CDR3 DNA follows: TGTGCCTGGAGCAAAACCAGAGGAGGAGCTGGGCCCCAGCATTTT. Its translation: CAWSKTRGGAGPQHF. Full variable domain (rest looked up from reference TRBV30 and TRBJ1-5): SQTIHQWPATLVQPVGSPLSLECTVEGTSNPNLYWYRQAAGRGLQLLFYSVGIGQISSEVPQNLSASRPQDRQFILSSKKLLLSDSGFYLCAWSKTRGGAGPQHFGDGTRLSIL.

For this clone: One end of the junction does not line up with germline, which may come from a read error. The chain employs TRBV6-5 and TRBJ1-4; 7 positions agree with TRBD1. The CDR3 is 16 residues long. The germline CDR1 and CDR2 sequences are MNHEY and SVGAGI. The DNA for the CDR3 is TGTGCCAGTAGTTACCAAGGGACAGCAACTAATGAAAAACTGTTTTTT. Residues: CASSYQGTATNEKLFF.

CDR3 coding DNA: TGTGCCAGCAGTGAAGGACCAGAAAAACTTAGCGGGAGCTTTTCTGGGGCCAACGTCCTGACTTTC. Amino acid sequence: CASSEGPEKLSGSFSGANVLTF. V is TRBV6-1 and J is TRBJ2-6, with 9 bases fitting TRBD2. The CDR3 has 22 residues. CDR1 is MNHNS, CDR2 SASEGT, per germline. The junction had 17 bases not matched to a gene; V was cut back by 1 base and J by 1 base.

The CDR3 bases are TGTGCCAGCAGCGTAGAAGCTTCCGGCAGGGGCTTCTATGGCTACACCTTC. Amino acid sequence: CASSVEASGRGFYGYTF. The rearrangement joins TRBV9 to TRBJ1-2; tentative D call: TRBD1 (6 bases). The CDR3 runs 17 residues. V gave up 0 bases and J gave up 4 bases, with 19 bases separating them. Germline loops: CDR1 SGDLS, CDR2 YYNGEE.

The chain joins TRBV9 to TRBJ1-3, with 8 bases fitting TRBD1. V was clipped by 0 bases and J by 7 bases; unmatched bases: 12. This CDR3 contains 17 residues. Germline V gene lookup returns CDR1 SGDLS and CDR2 YYNGEE. CDR3 DNA sequence: TGTGCCAGCAGCGTAGCTGGGGACAGGTCCCCCCGGAACACCATATATTTT. It specifies CASSVAGDRSPRNTIYF.

With regard to this clone: A read error may account for a junction end that differs from germline. The chain recombines TRBV9 with TRBJ2-2, with D perhaps TRBD2 (5 bases). CDR3 size: 17 residues. Per germline, CDR1 SGDLS and CDR2 YYNGEE. CDR3 sequence (DNA): TGTGCCAGCAGCCCCCACCCTAGCAGGTCGAAAACCGGGGAGCTGTTTTTT. Translated: CASSPHPSRSKTGELFF.

This clone was detected a few times. CDR3 sequence (DNA): TGTGCCACCAGTAGGACAGGGTGGGGGGAGACCCAGTACTTC. Translation: CATSRTGWGETQYF. This sequence joins TRBV24-1 and TRBJ2-5, with 8 bases matching TRBD1. Germline V lookup: CDR1 KGHDR, CDR2 SFDVKD. The junction had 7 bases not matched to a gene; V was cut back by 6 bases and J by 5 bases. CDR3 length equals 14 residues.

The genes are TRBV9 and TRBJ2-2, with 7 bases fitting TRBD2. This CDR3 has 14 residues. In germline, CDR1 is SGDLS, CDR2 YYNGEE. Trimming at V came to 1 base and at J to 6 bases, leaving 3 bases not matched to a gene. Here the CDR3 reads CASSVREGAGELFF. Here the CDR3 DNA reads TGTGCCAGCAGCGTAAGGGAGGGAGCCGGGGAGCTGTTTTTT. The complete variable domain, with remaining parts taken from reference TRBV9 and TRBJ2-2, reads DSGVTQTPKHLITATGQRVTLRCSPRSGDLSVYWYQQSLDQGLQFLIQYYNGEERAKGNILERFSAQQFPDLHSELNLSSLELGDSALYFCASSVREGAGELFFGEGSRLTVL.

The chain uses TRBV6-5 and TRBJ2-3; TRBD1 aligns across 9 bases. This CDR3 has 15 residues. Germline trimming cut 6 bases from V and 2 bases from J; bases unmatched to any gene: 6. CDR1 and CDR2 (germline): MNHEY, SVGAGI. The CDR3 DNA is TGTGCCAGCAGCGCCGGGACAGGGCCCACAGATACGCAGTATTTT. It encodes CASSAGTGPTDTQYF.

Notes on this clone: The limits of the CDR3 on the DNA are not certain, so only TCRdb's listed CDR3 is given. The chain joins TRBV21-1 to TRBJ1-2. TRBV21-1 constitutes a pseudogene. The CDR3 has 15 residues if both end residues are counted. CDR3 sequence reads: CASSKGVAGGNGYTF.

The CDR3 nucleotides read TGTGCCAGCAGCTTAAATAGTTTCGGTGAGCAGTTCTTC. Translated: CASSLNSFGEQFF. The chain couples TRBV7-3 to TRBJ2-1; no clear D gene. The CDR3 runs to 13 residues. V was shortened by 1 base and J by 9 bases, with 10 bases between the two germline ends. CDR1 SGHTA and CDR2 FQGTGA come from the germline V gene.

The gene calls are TRBV18 and TRBJ2-5, with D maybe TRBD1 (6 bases). The CDR3 totals 16 residues. The V end was cut by 3 bases, the J end by 2 bases, with 16 bases between. Germline V gene lookup returns CDR1 KGHSH and CDR2 LQKENI. The CDR3, as DNA: TGTGCCAGCTCACCTTGGCAGGGGCTCTTGCAAGAGACCCAGTACTTC. This sequence encodes CASSPWQGLLQETQYF.

The chain carries TRBV5-1 and TRBJ2-1; maybe TRBD2 (5 bases). Germline-derived CDR1 and CDR2 are SGHRS and YFSETQ. With 0 bases removed from V and 7 bases from J, the gap between germline ends came to 8 bases. This CDR3 is built from 13 residues. This CDR3 is CASSLVGDNEQFF. CDR3 sequence (DNA): TGCGCCAGCAGCTTGGTCGGGGATAATGAGCAGTTCTTC.

This chain joins TRBV29-1 and TRBJ1-6, with 10 bases that match TRBD1. The CDR3 sequence is 13 residues long. With 6 bases clipped from V and 5 bases from J, the junction kept 1 base outside the gene matches. CDR1 is SQVTM and CDR2 is ANQGSEA in the germline V gene. The CDR3 is CSVGTGDNSPLHF. In DNA form, the CDR3 reads TGCAGCGTGGGGACAGGGGATAATTCACCCCTCCACTTT.

The V call is TRBV19, the J call TRBJ1-1; 7 bases line up with TRBD1. With V trimmed by 4 bases and J by 4 bases, 6 bases remained unmatched. The germline CDR1 and CDR2 sequences are LNHDA and SQIVND (reference sequence). The CDR3 contains 14 residues. The DNA for the CDR3 is TGTGCCAGTAGTAAACGACAGGGATCCACTGAAGCTTTCTTT. Encoded protein: CASSKRQGSTEAFF.

The table lists this clone with a count of one. The chain links TRBV5-1 to TRBJ2-2; a weak D match, TRBD2 (5 bases). This CDR3 region has 15 residues. The V gene lost 4 bases and the J gene lost 3 bases, with 13 bases spanning the gap. Germline loops: CDR1 SGHRS, CDR2 YFSETQ. The chain's CDR3 is CASSLDSYYTGELFF. The CDR3 DNA reads as TGCGCCAGCAGCCTGGACTCATACTACACCGGGGAGCTGTTTTTT.

The chain is built from TRBV5-4 and TRBJ2-1, with 7 nucleotides matching TRBD2. The germline gives CDR1 SGHNT, CDR2 YYREEE (reference sequence). V lost 0 bases to trimming and J lost 5 bases; unmatched junction nucleotides: 11. This CDR3 region has 17 residues. In DNA form, the CDR3 reads TGTGCCAGCAGCTTGGATACTCCGGCTAGCGGAAACAATGAGCAGTTCTTC. This gives the protein CASSLDTPASGNNEQFF.

The V call is TRBV6-5, the J call TRBJ1-1; D is uncertain. The CDR3 spans 13 residues. Germline assignment: CDR1 MNHEY and CDR2 SVGAGI. Deletions cut 0 bases from V and 9 bases from J, with 11 bases between. Written as DNA, the CDR3 is TGTGCCAGCAGTTACTCTTCCCAGAATCAAGCTTTCTTT. As protein: CASSYSSQNQAFF.

The chain employs TRBV27 and TRBJ2-5, with TRBD2 matching 9 bases. In germline, CDR1 is MNHEY, CDR2 SMNVEV (reference sequence). Trimming took 6 bases from V and 5 from J; bases not matched to a gene: 10. The CDR3 sequence is 15 residues long. The chain's CDR3 is CASRWAGGHAETQYF. CDR3 nucleotide sequence: TGTGCCAGCAGGTGGGCGGGAGGGCACGCTGAGACCCAGTACTTC.